This T cell receptor (beta chain) was recovered during a study of T cell responses to AZD1222 COVID-19 vaccine. Trimming removed 4 bases from V and 5 bases from J; junction bases left unmatched: 10. CDR3 length equals 15 residues. Looked up from germline, CDR1 is LGHNA and CDR2 is YSLEER. This clone has only a few counts. The assay was immunoSEQ multiplex PCR, and TCRdb's table has in-frame clones only and misses some. The table shows about 97,000 clones, with about 89% occurring only once. The sequence was obtained from an adult in good health. The material was peripheral blood, obtained on day 0 of AZD1222 vaccination. The gene calls are TRBV4-3 and TRBJ1-2; TRBD1 matches 7 bases. In DNA, the CDR3 is TGCGCCAGCAGCCTTACAGGGGAGGTTCTGTATGGCTACACCTTC. It translates to CASSLTGEVLYGYTF.